These 21 T cell receptor beta chains were all obtained from the same sample, sequenced in a study of blood T cells in healthy people across ages. A second roughly 6 to 12 cycle PCR used barcoded and J-beta primers. TCRdb itself ran the 5' RACE reads through MiXCR, one entry per CDR3 protein. The sample holds roughly 680,000 distinct CDR3 sequences, around half seen once. Sequencing was performed on blood. Source of these receptors: a woman aged 55-70 years in good health.

V gene TRBV7-9 combines with J gene TRBJ1-2; tentative D call: TRBD1 (6 bases). The germline V gene has CDR1 SEHNR and CDR2 FQNEAQ (reference sequence). V was clipped by 1 base and J by 3 bases, with 12 bases between them. The CDR3 sequence is 15 residues long. The CDR3, as DNA: TGTGCCAGCAGCTTAGTGTCGGGGGCGGACTATGGCTACACCTTC. It translates to CASSLVSGADYGYTF.

This chain links TRBV18 with TRBJ1-2, with D hard to call. The germline V gene has CDR1 KGHSH and CDR2 LQKENI. V shed 2 bases and J shed 4 bases, with 11 bases lying between them. The CDR3 length is 14 residues. The CDR3 reads CASSPSDGAYGYTF. The CDR3 DNA is TGTGCCAGCTCACCATCGGACGGAGCCTATGGCTACACCTTC.

The rearrangement joins TRBV6-2 or TRBV6-3 to TRBJ2-1, with D unclear. V was cut by 2 bases and J by 4 bases, with 12 bases left in between. CDR1 and CDR2 from the germline V gene are MNHEY and SVGEGT. This CDR3 is built from 15 residues. CDR3 bases: TGTGCCAGCAGTTACCGAGAGCCGTTATACAATGAGCAGTTCTTC. It codes for CASSYREPLYNEQFF.

This clonotype occurred a few times. An end of the junction does not agree with germline; a read error may underlie this. In nucleotides, the CDR3 is TGTGCTAGCAGCTTACGTTGGGACACAGATACGCAGTATTTT. Protein: CASSLRWDTDTQYF. The chain combines TRBV7-7 with TRBJ2-3; D gene unclear. The germline gives CDR1 SSHAT, CDR2 FNYEAQ (reference sequence). This CDR3 comprises 14 residues.

This clonotype was seen a few times. The chain couples TRBV6-5 to TRBJ2-4; the D gene is possibly TRBD2 (6 bases). CDR3 size: 13 residues. Trimming took off 2 bases at V and 7 bases at J, with 9 bases between the two ends. Germline CDR1 is MNHEY and CDR2 is SVGAGI. CDR3 protein: CASSYLGRNIQYF. The CDR3 DNA follows: TGTGCCAGCAGTTACCTAGGGAGGAACATTCAGTACTTC.

This clonotype showed up just a few times. The rearrangement joins TRBV3-1 to TRBJ2-5; D ambiguous. Germline lookup yields CDR1 LGHDT and CDR2 YNNKEL (reference sequence). V was clipped by 4 bases and J by 5 bases, with 11 bases between them. This CDR3 comprises 13 residues. CDR3: CASSPGQVETQYF. CDR3 nucleotides: TGTGCCAGCAGCCCAGGTCAGGTGGAGACCCAGTACTTC.

The chain joins TRBV20-1 to TRBJ2-1; TRBD1 matches 7 bases. The V segment lost 5 bases and the J segment 0 bases; nucleotides outside the gene matches: 4. Germline CDR1 reads DFQATT; CDR2 reads SNEGSKA (reference sequence). The CDR3 is 14 residues long. CDR3 amino acids: CSAPGQVSYNEQFF. Here the CDR3 DNA reads TGCAGTGCTCCCGGACAGGTCTCCTACAATGAGCAGTTCTTC.

V is TRBV4-1 and J is TRBJ2-1, with 9 bases identical to TRBD1. V shed 3 bases and J 7 bases; nucleotides not matched to a gene: 4. From germline, CDR1 is MGHRA and CDR2 YSYEKL. The CDR3 loop spans 14 amino acids. As DNA, the CDR3 is TGCGCCAGCAGCCAGGGACAGGGACCTAATGAGCAGTTCTTC. Its translation is CASSQGQGPNEQFF.

The chain employs TRBV12-3 or TRBV12-4 and TRBJ2-5; D remains ambiguous. The CDR3 totals 16 residues. The germline V and J ends were trimmed by 1 base and 0 bases, with 12 bases remaining between them. The CDR3 sequence is CASSLVVGSHQETQYF. The DNA for the CDR3 is TGTGCCAGCAGTTTAGTTGTAGGCAGCCACCAAGAGACCCAGTACTTC.

The chain links TRBV30 to TRBJ2-7; D unclear. The length of the CDR3 is 11 residues. V was clipped by 4 bases and J by 1 base, with 5 bases between them. In germline, CDR1 is GTSNPN, CDR2 SVGIG (reference sequence). This CDR3 is CAWKLSYEQYF. For the CDR3, the DNA is TGTGCCTGGAAGCTTTCCTACGAGCAGTACTTC.

This clonotype was counted at least ten times. The chain joins TRBV15 to TRBJ2-1; no clear D gene. V was shortened by 0 bases and J by 5 bases, with 11 bases between the two germline ends. CDR3 length equals 15 residues. Looked up from germline, CDR1 is LNHNV and CDR2 is YYDKDF (reference sequence). The CDR3 region is CATSRDGPSNNEQFF. The CDR3 coding sequence is TGTGCCACCAGCAGAGATGGTCCTAGTAACAATGAGCAGTTCTTC.

This clonotype was observed a single time. This chain uses TRBV6-6 with TRBJ2-7; 9 positions match TRBD2. In germline, CDR1 is MNHNY, CDR2 SVGAGI (reference sequence). J lost 3 bases, V lost 5 bases, and 11 bases had no gene match. CDR3 length: 16 residues. The CDR3 loop is CASSQGVGTSIYEQYF. CDR3 DNA sequence: TGTGCCAGCAGTCAGGGGGTTGGGACTAGCATCTACGAGCAGTACTTC.

The chain couples TRBV27 to TRBJ1-6, with D hard to call. The germline CDR1 and CDR2 sequences are MNHEY and SMNVEV (reference sequence). Trimming pared 0 bases from V and 0 bases from J, leaving 12 bases between. The CDR3 is made up of 18 amino acids. The CDR3: CASSLSLGRSSYNSPLHF. The DNA of the CDR3 is TGTGCCAGCAGTTTATCTCTGGGCCGGAGCTCCTATAATTCACCCCTCCACTTT.

The chain carries TRBV5-1 and TRBJ2-7; 7 bases match TRBD2. The trim removed 7 bases at V and 6 bases at J, leaving 10 bases unmatched. This CDR3 region has 13 residues. CDR1 SGHRS and CDR2 YFSETQ come from the germline V gene. CDR3 nucleotides: TGCGCCAGCGGCCTAAGCGGGACGGTCGAGCAGTACTTC. This translates into CASGLSGTVEQYF.

The genes are TRBV3-1 and TRBJ2-7; TRBD1 matches 7 bases. Germline trimming cut 0 bases from V and 5 bases from J; bases unmatched to any gene: 7. The CDR3 is 15 amino acids. CDR1 and CDR2 (germline): LGHDT, YNNKEL (reference sequence). CDR3 loop: CASSQDRGGWDEQYF. The CDR3 bases are TGTGCCAGCAGCCAAGATCGAGGGGGCTGGGACGAGCAGTACTTC.

The chain carries TRBV5-1 and TRBJ2-3, with 7 bases lining up with TRBD1. V lost 0 bases and J lost 4; bases outside the gene matches: 8. This CDR3 contains 16 residues. Germline CDR1 SGHRS, CDR2 YFSETQ. For the CDR3, the DNA is TGCGCCAGCAGCTTGGCCTTACAGGGGCGGCCAGATACGCAGTATTTT. Its protein is CASSLALQGRPDTQYF.

This clonotype was counted ten times or more. The CDR3 bases are TGCGCCAGCAGCCCAGGAGACCTCTCCTACGAGCAGTACTTC. Amino acids: CASSPGDLSYEQYF. This rearrangement joins TRBV5-1 to TRBJ2-7; D uncertain. Between the trimmed V and J ends, which lost 4 bases and 0 bases, there was a span of 11 bases. The CDR3 is made up of 14 amino acids. Germline assignment: CDR1 SGHRS and CDR2 YFSETQ.

This chain uses TRBV6-1 with TRBJ2-1, with 12 nucleotides matching TRBD2. The CDR3 runs to 15 residues. V lost 4 bases and J lost 5; bases outside the gene matches: 3. Germline V gene lookup returns CDR1 MNHNS and CDR2 SASEGT. CDR3 sequence reads: CASSARTSGNNEQFF. As DNA, the CDR3 is TGTGCCAGCAGTGCCCGGACTAGCGGGAACAATGAGCAGTTCTTC.

This clonotype has more than one count but fewer than ten. The chain joins TRBV7-2 to TRBJ2-5, with D tentatively TRBD2 (7 bases). V gave up 5 bases and J gave up 4 bases, with 14 bases separating them. This CDR3 region has 14 residues. Per the germline V gene, CDR1 is SGHTA and CDR2 is FQGNSA. In DNA form, the CDR3 reads TGTGCCAGCAGCCCCATAGGGGGGGGAGAGACCCAGTACTTC. Its translation is CASSPIGGGETQYF.

The table lists this clonotype with many counts. This chain joins TRBV20-1 and TRBJ2-5; TRBD2 aligns across 11 bases. CDR3 size: 14 residues. Germline V gene data show CDR1 as DFQATT and CDR2 as SNEGSKA (reference sequence). V trimming: 0 bases; J trimming: 11 bases; junction bases outside the gene matches: 8. The chain's CDR3 is CSAREDSGREQQYF. The CDR3 nucleotides read TGCAGTGCTAGAGAGGATAGCGGGAGGGAACAGCAGTACTTC.

This clonotype turned up a few times. One end of the junction varies from germline; a read error may be responsible. This chain connects TRBV3-1 to TRBJ1-2; D uncertain. The CDR3 contains 15 residues. The germline V gene encodes CDR1 LGHDT and CDR2 YNNKEL (reference sequence). This CDR3 reads CASSQDNKANYGYTF. Written as DNA, the CDR3 is TGTGCTAGCAGCCAAGATAACAAAGCTAACTATGGCTACACCTTC.